The subject of this entry is one TCR beta chain. Antigen: not known. This sample stems from a study of T cell repertoires in cytomegalovirus infection. The overall study: From public TCR beta signatures came an indication of both CMV infection and matching HLA type.

Whole-study results and caveats: Dominating the ex vivo response were TCR beta clonotypes that were CMV-specific and HLA-C-restricted. CMV carriers with the relevant HLA were identified by cumulative public TCR beta family frequency.

J gave up 0 bases and V 8 bases, and 9 bases lay outside the gene matches. The CDR3 loop spans 15 amino acids. From germline, CDR1 is SNHLY and CDR2 FYNNEI. TCRdb called the reads again in MiXCR, with one record for every CDR3 protein. This sample yields approximately 500,000 distinct CDR3 sequences, of which over 9% are seen a single time; more than 8.5% belongs to the top ten. J is TRBJ1-1 and V is TRBV2; 7 bases agree with TRBD1. What was sequenced was PBMCs. The clonotype originates from a human donor in good health (CMV status not recorded). Some clones in this sample may be carry-over from other donors' samples. The CDR3: CASADLRGLNTEAFF. The CDR3 DNA is TGTGCCAGCGCGGACCTAAGGGGGCTGAACACTGAAGCTTTCTTT.